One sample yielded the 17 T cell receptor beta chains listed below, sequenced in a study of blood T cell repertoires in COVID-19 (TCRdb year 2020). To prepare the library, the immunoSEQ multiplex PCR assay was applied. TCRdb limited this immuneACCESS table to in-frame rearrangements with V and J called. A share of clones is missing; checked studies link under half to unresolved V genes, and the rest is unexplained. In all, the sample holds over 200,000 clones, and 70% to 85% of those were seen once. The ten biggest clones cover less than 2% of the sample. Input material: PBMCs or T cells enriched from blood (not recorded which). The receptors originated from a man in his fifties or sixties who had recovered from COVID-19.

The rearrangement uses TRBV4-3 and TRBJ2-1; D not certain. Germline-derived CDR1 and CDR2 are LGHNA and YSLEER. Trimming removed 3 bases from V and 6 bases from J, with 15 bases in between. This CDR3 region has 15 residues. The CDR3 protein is CASSQVRSVSNEQFF. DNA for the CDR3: TGCGCCAGCAGCCAGGTCCGCTCCGTTAGCAATGAGCAGTTCTTC.

The CDR3 DNA sequence: TGTGCCATCAGTGACGGAACAGCCCCGGCCGGGGAGCTGTTTTTT. Translating it yields CAISDGTAPAGELFF. This sequence joins TRBV10-3 and TRBJ2-2, with no clear D. This CDR3 is 15 amino acids long. CDR1 is ENHRY and CDR2 is SYGVKD in the germline V gene. Deletions cut 3 bases from V and 6 bases from J, with 14 bases between.

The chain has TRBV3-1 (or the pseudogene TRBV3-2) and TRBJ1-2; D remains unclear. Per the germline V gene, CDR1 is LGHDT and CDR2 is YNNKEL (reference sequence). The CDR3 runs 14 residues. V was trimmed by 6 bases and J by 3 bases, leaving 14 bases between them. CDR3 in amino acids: CASSPSQSHYGYTF. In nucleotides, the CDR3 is TGTGCCAGCAGTCCGTCGCAGTCGCACTATGGCTACACCTTC.

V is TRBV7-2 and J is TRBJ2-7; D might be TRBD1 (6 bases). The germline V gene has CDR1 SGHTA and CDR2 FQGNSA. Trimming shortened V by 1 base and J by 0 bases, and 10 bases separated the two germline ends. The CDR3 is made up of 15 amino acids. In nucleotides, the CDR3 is TGTGCCAGCAGCTTAGATACAGGGAACTCCTACGAGCAGTACTTC. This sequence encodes CASSLDTGNSYEQYF.

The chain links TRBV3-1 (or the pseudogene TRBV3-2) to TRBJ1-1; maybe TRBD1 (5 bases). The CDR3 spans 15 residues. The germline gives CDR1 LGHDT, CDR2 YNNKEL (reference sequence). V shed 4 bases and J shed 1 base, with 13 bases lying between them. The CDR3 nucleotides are TGTGCCAGCAGCCCTACCGCGGACACGAACACTGAAGCTTTCTTT. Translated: CASSPTADTNTEAFF.

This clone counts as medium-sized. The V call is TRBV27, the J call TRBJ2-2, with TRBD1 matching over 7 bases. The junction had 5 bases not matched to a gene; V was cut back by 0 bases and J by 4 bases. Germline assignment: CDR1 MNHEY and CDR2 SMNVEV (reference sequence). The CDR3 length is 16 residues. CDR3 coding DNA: TGTGCCAGCAGTTTATCAGCGACAGGGCTCACCGGGGAGCTGTTTTTT. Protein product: CASSLSATGLTGELFF.

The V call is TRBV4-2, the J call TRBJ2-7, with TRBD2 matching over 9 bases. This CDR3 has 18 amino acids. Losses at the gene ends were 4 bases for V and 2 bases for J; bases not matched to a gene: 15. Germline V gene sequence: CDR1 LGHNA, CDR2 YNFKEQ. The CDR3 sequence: CASSRDRVSGGLTYEQYF. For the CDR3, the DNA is TGTGCCAGCAGCCGAGATAGGGTAAGCGGGGGGCTAACCTACGAGCAGTACTTC.

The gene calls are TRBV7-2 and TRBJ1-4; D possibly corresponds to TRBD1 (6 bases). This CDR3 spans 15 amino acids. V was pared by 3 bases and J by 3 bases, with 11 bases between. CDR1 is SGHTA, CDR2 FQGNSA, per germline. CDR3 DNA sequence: TGTGCCAGCAGCTTCCAGGGGATGGCTAATGAAAAACTGTTTTTT. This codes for CASSFQGMANEKLFF.

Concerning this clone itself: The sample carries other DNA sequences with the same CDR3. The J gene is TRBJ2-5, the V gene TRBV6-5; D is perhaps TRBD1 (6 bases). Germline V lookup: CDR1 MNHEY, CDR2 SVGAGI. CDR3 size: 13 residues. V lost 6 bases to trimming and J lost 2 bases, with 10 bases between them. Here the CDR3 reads CASRPTGQETQYF. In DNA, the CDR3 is TGTGCCAGCAGACCGACAGGACAAGAGACCCAGTACTTC.

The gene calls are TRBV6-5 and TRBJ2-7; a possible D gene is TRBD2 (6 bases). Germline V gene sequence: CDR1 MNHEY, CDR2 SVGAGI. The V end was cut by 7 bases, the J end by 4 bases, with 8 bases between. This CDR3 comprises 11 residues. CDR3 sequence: CASTSAYEQYF. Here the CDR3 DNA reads TGTGCCAGCACTAGCGCGTACGAGCAGTACTTC.

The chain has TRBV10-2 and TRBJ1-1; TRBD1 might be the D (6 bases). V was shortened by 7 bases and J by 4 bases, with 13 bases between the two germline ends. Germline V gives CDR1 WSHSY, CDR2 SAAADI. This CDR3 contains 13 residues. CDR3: CASNNREGTEAFF. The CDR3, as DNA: TGCGCCAGCAATAACAGGGAAGGCACTGAAGCTTTCTTT.

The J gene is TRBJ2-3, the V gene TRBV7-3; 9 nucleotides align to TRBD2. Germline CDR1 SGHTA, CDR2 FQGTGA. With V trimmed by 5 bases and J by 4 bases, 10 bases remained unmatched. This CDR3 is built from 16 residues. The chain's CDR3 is CASSHGVAGVSDTQYF. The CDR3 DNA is TGTGCCAGCAGCCACGGCGTAGCGGGGGTGTCAGATACGCAGTATTTT. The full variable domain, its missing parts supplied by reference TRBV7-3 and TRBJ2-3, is GAGVSQTPSNKVTEKGKYVELRCDPISGHTALYWYRQSLGQGPEFLIYFQGTGAADDSGLPNDRFFAVRPEGSVSTLKIQRTERGDSAVYLCASSHGVAGVSDTQYFGPGTRLTVL.

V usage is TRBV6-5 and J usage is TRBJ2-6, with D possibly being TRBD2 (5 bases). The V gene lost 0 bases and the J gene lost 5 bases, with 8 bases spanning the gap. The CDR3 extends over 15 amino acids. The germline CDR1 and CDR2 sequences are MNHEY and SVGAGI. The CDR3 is CASSYSRGRANVLTF. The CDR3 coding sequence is TGTGCCAGCAGTTACTCCCGGGGTCGGGCCAACGTCCTGACTTTC.

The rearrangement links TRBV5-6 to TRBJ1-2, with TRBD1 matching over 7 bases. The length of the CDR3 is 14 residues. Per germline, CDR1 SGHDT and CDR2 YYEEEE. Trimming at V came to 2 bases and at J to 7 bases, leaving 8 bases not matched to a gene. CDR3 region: CASSFGRGRLGYTF. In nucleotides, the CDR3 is TGTGCCAGCAGCTTCGGGAGGGGGCGCCTTGGCTACACCTTC.

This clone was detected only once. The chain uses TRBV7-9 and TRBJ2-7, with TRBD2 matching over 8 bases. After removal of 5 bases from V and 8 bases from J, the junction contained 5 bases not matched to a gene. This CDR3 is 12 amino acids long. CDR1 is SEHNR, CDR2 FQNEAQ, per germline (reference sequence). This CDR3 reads CASSPGGDKQYF. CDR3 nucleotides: TGTGCCAGCAGCCCCGGGGGGGATAAGCAGTACTTC.

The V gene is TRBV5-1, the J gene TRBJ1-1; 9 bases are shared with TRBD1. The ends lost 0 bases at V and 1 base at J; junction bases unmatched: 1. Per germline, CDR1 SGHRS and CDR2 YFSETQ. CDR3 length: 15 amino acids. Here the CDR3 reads CASSLGGQGNTEAFF. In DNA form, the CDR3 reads TGCGCCAGCAGCTTGGGGGGACAGGGGAACACTGAAGCTTTCTTT.

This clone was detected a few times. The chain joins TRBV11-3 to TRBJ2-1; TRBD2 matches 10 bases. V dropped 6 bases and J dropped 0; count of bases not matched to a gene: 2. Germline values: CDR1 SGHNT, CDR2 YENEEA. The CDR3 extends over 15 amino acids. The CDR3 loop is CASSSGGSSYNEQFF. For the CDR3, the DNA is TGTGCCAGCAGTAGCGGGGGGAGCTCCTACAATGAGCAGTTCTTC.